This TCR beta chain was sequenced in a study of beta chain features in type 1 diabetes. This clone was counted once. Antigen: not known. This CDR3 spans 15 amino acids. V lost 1 base and J lost 1; bases outside the gene matches: 2. Germline-derived CDR1 and CDR2 are SGHRS and YFSETQ. Whole-study findings and limits: Type 1 diabetes patients showed a moderate but significant shortening of TCRB CDR3s in all four CD4+ subsets.

Isolated RNA was reverse transcribed in full, so expressed TCRB transcripts were sequenced. Here immunoSEQ multiplex PCR was the method, and the copy in TCRdb shows in-frame clones only, minus some. The sample consists of around 160,000 clones, almost 65% of them appearing once. This receptor was obtained from a man in his thirties or forties with type 1 diabetes. The source material was naive CD4+ T cells from blood. The rearrangement links TRBV5-1 to TRBJ2-5, with 9 nucleotides matching TRBD2. The CDR3 DNA reads TGCGCCAGCAGCTTGAATAGCGGGAGCCAAGAGACCCAGTACTTC. Translated: CASSLNSGSQETQYF.